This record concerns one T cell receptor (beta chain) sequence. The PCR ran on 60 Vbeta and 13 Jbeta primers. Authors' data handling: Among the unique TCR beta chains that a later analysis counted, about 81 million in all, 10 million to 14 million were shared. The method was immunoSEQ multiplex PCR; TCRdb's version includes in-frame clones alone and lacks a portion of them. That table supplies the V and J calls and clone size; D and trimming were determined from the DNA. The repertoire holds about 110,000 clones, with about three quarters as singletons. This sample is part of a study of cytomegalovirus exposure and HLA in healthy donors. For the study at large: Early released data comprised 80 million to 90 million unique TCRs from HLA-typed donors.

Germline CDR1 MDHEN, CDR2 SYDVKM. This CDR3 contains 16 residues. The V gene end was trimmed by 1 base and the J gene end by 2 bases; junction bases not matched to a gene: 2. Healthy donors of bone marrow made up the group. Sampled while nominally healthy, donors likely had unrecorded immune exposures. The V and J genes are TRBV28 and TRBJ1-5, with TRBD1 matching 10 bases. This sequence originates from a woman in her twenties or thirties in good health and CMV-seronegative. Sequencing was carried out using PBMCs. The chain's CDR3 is CASSLSGTGGNQPQHF. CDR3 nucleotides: TGTGCCAGCAGTTTATCAGGGACAGGGGGCAATCAGCCCCAGCATTTT.